The 14 T cell receptor beta chains below all came from one sample that was sequenced in a study of blood T cell repertoires in COVID-19. The assay was immunoSEQ multiplex PCR, and TCRdb's table has in-frame clones only and misses some. The sample records around 120,000 clones, 80% being singletons. Sequences were obtained from peripheral blood. The receptors come from a human donor in a cohort sampled during active COVID-19.

The chain has TRBV7-2 and TRBJ1-2; D possibly corresponds to TRBD1 (6 bases). Germline values: CDR1 SGHTA, CDR2 FQGNSA. There are 16 residues in the CDR3. V was cut by 1 base and J by 2 bases, with 14 bases left in between. CDR3: CASSLVRQGTNYGYTF. CDR3 bases: TGTGCCAGCAGCTTAGTAAGGCAGGGGACAAACTATGGCTACACCTTC.

V and J are TRBV6-4 and TRBJ2-2; possibly TRBD2 for D (5 bases). The CDR3 has 17 residues. V was cut by 7 bases and J by 6 bases, with 24 bases left in between. Per the germline V gene, CDR1 is MRHNA and CDR2 is SNTAGT. Written as DNA, the CDR3 is TGTGCCAGCAACTTGAGACTACTAGATTGGTGCTCCGGGGAGCTGTTTTTT. Translated: CASNLRLLDWCSGELFF.

The rearrangement uses TRBV29-1 and TRBJ2-1; D perhaps matches TRBD1 (6 bases). Looked up from germline, CDR1 is SQVTM and CDR2 is ANQGSEA. The CDR3 consists of 12 residues. The CDR3 DNA follows: TGCAGTACAGGGATAGCTGGCAATGAGCAGTTCTTC. It specifies CSTGIAGNEQFF.

About this clone: The junction departs from germline at one end; a sequencing error may be responsible. The chain is built from TRBV16 and TRBJ1-1; 9 bases align to TRBD1. Per germline, CDR1 KGHSY and CDR2 FQNENV. CDR3 length: 13 amino acids. This chain's CDR3 is CASRRDWDRDTLF. The CDR3, as DNA: TGTGCCAGCAGACGCGATTGGGACAGGGACACCCTCTTT.

This chain connects TRBV28 to TRBJ2-1, with 8 positions matching TRBD1. The CDR3 runs to 13 residues. Germline CDR1 is MDHEN and CDR2 is SYDVKM. Trimming cost V 3 bases and J 8 bases; bases outside gene matches: 3. CDR3 sequence: CASSFQGAYEQFF. In DNA, the CDR3 is TGTGCCAGCAGTTTCCAGGGGGCGTATGAGCAGTTCTTC.

The gene calls are TRBV6-5 and TRBJ2-3; 10 nucleotides agree with TRBD2. Germline loops: CDR1 MNHEY, CDR2 SVGAGI. This CDR3 contains 14 residues. With V trimmed by 6 bases and J by 4 bases, 4 bases remained unmatched. CDR3 coding DNA: TGTGCCAGCAGGAGCAGCGGGGGGGCAGATACGCAGTATTTT. Its protein product is CASRSSGGADTQYF.

The chain recombines TRBV19 with TRBJ2-1, with D possibly TRBD1 on 5 matching bases. CDR1 LNHDA and CDR2 SQIVND come from the germline V gene (reference sequence). V was shortened by 2 bases and J by 6 bases, with 8 bases between the two germline ends. The CDR3 totals 13 residues. The CDR3 spells CASSIRTTNEQFF. The CDR3 bases are TGTGCCAGTAGTATACGGACAACCAATGAGCAGTTCTTC.

The rearrangement joins TRBV7-8 to TRBJ2-2; perhaps TRBD2 as D (6 bases). Germline-derived CDR1 and CDR2 are SGHVS and FQNEAQ. The CDR3 has 17 residues. Trimming pared 1 base from V and 7 bases from J, leaving 19 bases between. CDR3 DNA sequence: TGTGCCAGCAGCTTAGGGGTAGGCGGAGGGCCAGGCGGGGAGCTGTTTTTT. This encodes CASSLGVGGGPGGELFF. The variable domain in full, completed from reference TRBV7-8 and TRBJ2-2, reads GAGVSQSPRYKVAKRGQDVALRCDPISGHVSLFWYQQALGQGPEFLTYFQNEAQLDKSGLPSDRFFAERPEGSVSTLKIQRTQQEDSAVYLCASSLGVGGGPGGELFFGEGSRLTVL.

V usage is TRBV13 and J usage is TRBJ1-2; 7 nucleotides match TRBD1. The CDR3 sequence is 14 residues long. J gave up 0 bases and V 8 bases, and 6 bases lay outside the gene matches. The germline V gene encodes CDR1 PRHDT and CDR2 FYEKMQ (reference sequence). For the CDR3, the DNA is TGTGCCAGCCGGACAGGTACGGCTAACTATGGCTACACCTTC. This encodes CASRTGTANYGYTF.

This chain joins TRBV5-1 and TRBJ1-1; 9 bases agree with TRBD1. The trim removed 1 base at V and 4 bases at J, leaving 11 bases unmatched. Germline CDR1 reads SGHRS; CDR2 reads YFSETQ. The CDR3 has 17 amino acids. The CDR3 region has the DNA TGCGCCAGCAGCTTGACGGTTACAGGGGGCACAGGCACTGAAGCTTTCTTT. Translated: CASSLTVTGGTGTEAFF.

This chain connects TRBV19 to TRBJ2-1; D unclear. Trimming left V 2 bases short and J 9 bases short, with 8 bases between. The CDR3 length is 12 residues. Germline V CDR1 and CDR2: LNHDA, SQIVND (reference sequence). CDR3 nucleotide sequence: TGTGCCAGTAGTATAAACTCGGGTGAGCAGTTCTTC. It yields the protein CASSINSGEQFF.

This rearrangement joins TRBV27 to TRBJ2-5, with a possible D match to TRBD1 (6 bases). Per germline, CDR1 MNHEY and CDR2 SMNVEV (reference sequence). The CDR3 extends over 18 amino acids. The V and J ends lost 6 bases and 1 base respectively, with 24 bases between them. Here the CDR3 DNA reads TGTGCCAGCAGCCTTTACCAGGGACAAAATCGTGGCCAAGAGACCCAGTACTTC. Amino acid sequence: CASSLYQGQNRGQETQYF.

This clone has only one observation. The V and J genes are TRBV14 and TRBJ2-6; no firm D call. The V and J ends lost 1 base and 2 bases respectively, with 6 bases between them. The CDR3 has 15 residues. Per the germline V gene, CDR1 is SGHDN and CDR2 is FVKESK. The CDR3 sequence: CASSQGPTGANVLTF. In nucleotides, the CDR3 is TGTGCCAGCAGCCAAGGGCCCACTGGGGCCAACGTCCTGACTTTC. Variable domain in full (rest from reference TRBV14 and TRBJ2-6): EAGVTQFPSHSVIEKGQTVTLRCDPISGHDNLYWYRRVMGKEIKFLLHFVKESKQDESGMPNNRFLAERTGGTYSTLKVQPAELEDSGVYFCASSQGPTGANVLTFGAGSRLTVL.

This sequence joins TRBV7-9 and TRBJ1-2; D remains ambiguous. CDR3 length equals 13 residues. CDR1 is SEHNR, CDR2 FQNEAQ, per germline (reference sequence). Trimming removed 5 bases from V and 4 bases from J, with 11 bases in between. The chain's CDR3 is CASSPKTPYGYTF. DNA for the CDR3: TGTGCCAGCAGCCCGAAGACACCCTATGGCTACACCTTC.